A single T cell receptor beta chain is shown here with its context. Germline CDR1 SGHAT, CDR2 FQNNGV. V shed 0 bases, J shed 1 base, and the junction held 9 bases outside the gene matches. The CDR3 runs 18 residues. These data originate in a study of T cell changes during pregnancy in multiple sclerosis. Sequencing was performed with immunoSEQ multiplex PCR; in TCRdb, only in-frame clones are kept and a portion is missing. The table shows more than 90,000 clones, with 85% to 95% occurring only once. The sequences come from peripheral blood, collected after pregnancy. J is TRBJ1-1 and V is TRBV11-2, with 9 bases that match TRBD1. This TCR was recovered from a female donor with multiple sclerosis, enrolled in a pregnancy study. CDR3 in DNA: TGTGCCAGCAGCTTAGAGCCGGGACAGGGTGGGTCGAACACTGAAGCTTTCTTT. Its translation is CASSLEPGQGGSNTEAFF. The variable domain in full, completed from reference TRBV11-2 and TRBJ1-1, reads EAGVAQSPRYKIIEKRQSVAFWCNPISGHATLYWYQQILGQGPKLLIQFQNNGVVDDSQLPKDRFSAERLKGVDSTLKIQPAKLEDSAVYLCASSLEPGQGGSNTEAFFGQGTRLTVV.